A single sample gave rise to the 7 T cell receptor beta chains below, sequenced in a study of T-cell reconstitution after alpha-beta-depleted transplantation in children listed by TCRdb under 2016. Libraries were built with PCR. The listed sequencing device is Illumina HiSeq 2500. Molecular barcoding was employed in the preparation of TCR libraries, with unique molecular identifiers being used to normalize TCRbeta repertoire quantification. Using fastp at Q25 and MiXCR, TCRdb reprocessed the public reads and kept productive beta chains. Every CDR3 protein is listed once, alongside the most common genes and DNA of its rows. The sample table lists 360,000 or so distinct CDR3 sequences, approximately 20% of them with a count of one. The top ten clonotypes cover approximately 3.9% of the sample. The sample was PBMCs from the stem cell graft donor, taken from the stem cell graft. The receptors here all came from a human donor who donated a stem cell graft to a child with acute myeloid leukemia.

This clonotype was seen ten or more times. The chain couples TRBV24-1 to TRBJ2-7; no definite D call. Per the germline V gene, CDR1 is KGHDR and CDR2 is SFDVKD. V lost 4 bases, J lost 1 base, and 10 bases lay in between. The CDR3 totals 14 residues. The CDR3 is CATSDSSRSYEQYF. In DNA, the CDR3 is TGTGCCACCAGTGACAGCTCAAGATCCTACGAGCAGTACTTC.

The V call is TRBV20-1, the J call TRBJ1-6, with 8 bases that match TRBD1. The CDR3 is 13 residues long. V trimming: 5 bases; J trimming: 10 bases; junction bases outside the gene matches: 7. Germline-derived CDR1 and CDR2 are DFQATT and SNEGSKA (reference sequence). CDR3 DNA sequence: TGCAGTGCTCAACAGGGGGGCTACTCACCCCTCCACTTT. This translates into CSAQQGGYSPLHF.

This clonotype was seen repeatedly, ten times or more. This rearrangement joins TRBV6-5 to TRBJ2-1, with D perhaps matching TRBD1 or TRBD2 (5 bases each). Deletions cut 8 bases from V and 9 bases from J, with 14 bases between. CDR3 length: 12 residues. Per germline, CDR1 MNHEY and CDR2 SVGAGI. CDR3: CASSSAGTEQFF. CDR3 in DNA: TGTGCCAGCTCCTCTGCCGGGACTGAGCAGTTCTTC.

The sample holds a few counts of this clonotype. CDR3 sequence: CSGSGTGYQPQHF. In nucleotides, the CDR3 is TGCAGTGGGTCGGGGACAGGGTATCAGCCCCAGCATTTT. The chain uses TRBV20-1 and TRBJ1-5; 9 nucleotides match TRBD1. The V gene end was trimmed by 7 bases and the J gene end by 5 bases; junction bases not matched to a gene: 6. Germline-derived CDR1 and CDR2 are DFQATT and SNEGSKA (reference sequence). The CDR3 spans 13 residues.

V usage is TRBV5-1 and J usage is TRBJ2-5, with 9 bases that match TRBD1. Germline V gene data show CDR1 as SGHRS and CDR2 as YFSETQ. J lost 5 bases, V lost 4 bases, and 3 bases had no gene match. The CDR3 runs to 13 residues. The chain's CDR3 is CASSPGQGETQYF. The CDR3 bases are TGCGCCAGCAGCCCAGGACAGGGGGAGACCCAGTACTTC.

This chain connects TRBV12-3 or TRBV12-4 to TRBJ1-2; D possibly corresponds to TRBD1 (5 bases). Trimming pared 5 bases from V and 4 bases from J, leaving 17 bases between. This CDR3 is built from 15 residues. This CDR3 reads CASSPGTPAVYGYTF. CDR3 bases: TGTGCCAGCAGTCCCGGGACCCCTGCGGTCTATGGCTACACCTTC.

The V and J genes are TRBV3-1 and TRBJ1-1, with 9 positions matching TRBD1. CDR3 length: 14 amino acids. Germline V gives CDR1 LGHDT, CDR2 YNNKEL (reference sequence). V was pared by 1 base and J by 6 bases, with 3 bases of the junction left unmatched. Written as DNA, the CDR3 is TGTGCCAGCAGCCAAGGGGACAGGGATTCTGAAGCTTTCTTT. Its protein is CASSQGDRDSEAFF. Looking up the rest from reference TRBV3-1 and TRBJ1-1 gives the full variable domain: DTAVSQTPKYLVTQMGNDKSIKCEQNLGHDTMYWYKQDSKKFLKIMFSYNNKELIINETVPNRFSPKSPDKAHLNLHINSLELGDSAVYFCASSQGDRDSEAFFGQGTRLTVV.